This is a list of T cell receptor beta chains from one sample in a study of T cells in Graves' hyperthyroidism and ophthalmopathy. TCRdb reprocessed the multiplex PCR reads via MiXCR and lists one record per CDR3 protein. Of under 300,000 distinct CDR3 sequences in the sample, approximately 16% were seen once. Input material: blood. The receptors here all came from a woman between 45 and 65 years old with Graves' hyperthyroidism that later progressed to Graves' ophthalmopathy. Both conserved end residues are part of each CDR3. D genes are given only for firm matches. Clone size is stated in some rows and not others, as once, few, many or a class when expanded.

v_gene: TRBV28; abundance: .; j_gene: TRBJ1-6; d_gene: .; CDR3nt: TGTGCCAGCAGCCTCCACACAGCAAATTCACCCCTCCACTTT; CDR3aa: CASSLHTANSPLHF
v_gene: TRBV18; abundance: few; j_gene: TRBJ1-6; d_gene: .; CDR3nt: TGTGCCAGCTCACCCCCTAGCTGGAATTCACCCCTCCACTTT; CDR3aa: CASSPPSWNSPLHF
v_gene: TRBV7-9; abundance: many; j_gene: TRBJ1-1; d_gene: .; CDR3nt: TGTGCCAGCAGCCCCATGAGCAGGGCCAACACTGAAGCTTTCTTT; CDR3aa: CASSPMSRANTEAFF
v_gene: TRBV7-2; abundance: many; j_gene: TRBJ2-7; d_gene: .; CDR3nt: TGTGCCAGCAGCTTAGAAACGTTAGCCTACGAGCAGTACTTC; CDR3aa: CASSLETLAYEQYF
v_gene: TRBV30; abundance: many; j_gene: TRBJ1-2; d_gene: .; CDR3nt: TGTGCCTGGAACCCCGGGGGCGGTTTTGATGGCTACACCTTC; CDR3aa: CAWNPGGGFDGYTF
v_gene: TRBV27; abundance: .; j_gene: TRBJ1-1; d_gene: .; CDR3nt: TGTGCCAGCAGTTCAGGACCCGGGGAGGGATTGAACACTGAAGCTTTCTTT; CDR3aa: CASSSGPGEGLNTEAFF
v_gene: TRBV14; abundance: .; j_gene: TRBJ2-7; d_gene: .; CDR3nt: TGTGCCAGCAGCACAGGCCGTGTCGAGCAGTACTTC; CDR3aa: CASSTGRVEQYF
v_gene: TRBV15; abundance: few; j_gene: TRBJ2-7; d_gene: .; CDR3nt: TGTGCCACCAGCTCCCGAGAGGGGAAGCAGTACTTC; CDR3aa: CATSSREGKQYF
v_gene: TRBV3-1; abundance: many; j_gene: TRBJ2-7; d_gene: .; CDR3nt: TGTGCCAGCAGCCAAGACTTACCCGCGGAGCAGTACTTC; CDR3aa: CASSQDLPAEQYF
v_gene: TRBV5-1; abundance: many; j_gene: TRBJ2-7; d_gene: .; CDR3nt: TGCGCCAGCAGCTTGGCAGGTCCAGGCGCAGCGTCCTACGAGCAGTACTTC; CDR3aa: CASSLAGPGAASYEQYF
v_gene: TRBV28; abundance: many; j_gene: TRBJ2-7; d_gene: .; CDR3nt: TGTGCCAGCATTGGGGGCTCCTACGAGCAGTACTTC; CDR3aa: CASIGGSYEQYF
v_gene: TRBV9; abundance: many; j_gene: TRBJ2-2; d_gene: TRBD1; CDR3nt: TGTGCCAGCAGCCCCAGGGGGCCCAGCACCGGGGAGCTGTTTTTT; CDR3aa: CASSPRGPSTGELFF
v_gene: TRBV5-1; abundance: many; j_gene: TRBJ2-5; d_gene: TRBD1; CDR3nt: TGCGCCAGCAGCTTCATGGACAGGGGTGAGGAGACCCAGTACTTC; CDR3aa: CASSFMDRGEETQYF
v_gene: TRBV19; abundance: .; j_gene: TRBJ1-5; d_gene: TRBD1; CDR3nt: TGTGCCAGTAGGGATTCTGGGACAGGATCGAATCAGCCCCAGCATTTT; CDR3aa: CASRDSGTGSNQPQHF
v_gene: TRBV7-8; abundance: many; j_gene: TRBJ2-7; d_gene: .; CDR3nt: TGTGCCAGCAGCTTAGTCGGCAGGCCCCTAGAGCAGTACTTC; CDR3aa: CASSLVGRPLEQYF
v_gene: TRBV2; abundance: many; j_gene: TRBJ2-7; d_gene: .; CDR3nt: TGTGCCAGCAGCTCAAGTACACGGCCAGGGCGGAGCTCCTACGAGCAGTACTTC; CDR3aa: CASSSSTRPGRSSYEQYF
v_gene: TRBV2; abundance: many; j_gene: TRBJ2-7; d_gene: .; CDR3nt: TGTGCCAGCAGTGAACGGGACGAGCAGTACTTC; CDR3aa: CASSERDEQYF
v_gene: TRBV3-1; abundance: many; j_gene: TRBJ2-3; d_gene: .; CDR3nt: TGTGCCAGCAGCCAAGAAAAGGAGGGGTCAGATACGCAGTATTTT; CDR3aa: CASSQEKEGSDTQYF
v_gene: TRBV18; abundance: many; j_gene: TRBJ2-7; d_gene: .; CDR3nt: TGTGCCAGCTCACCGCGGACACTGACCTACGAGCAGTACTTC; CDR3aa: CASSPRTLTYEQYF
v_gene: TRBV27; abundance: .; j_gene: TRBJ2-4; d_gene: .; CDR3nt: TGTGCCAGCAGTTTAGGGGTCCCCGGAGCCAAAAACATTCAGTACTTC; CDR3aa: CASSLGVPGAKNIQYF
v_gene: TRBV28; abundance: many; j_gene: TRBJ2-1; d_gene: .; CDR3nt: TGTGCCAGCAGTTTCGGGTATATCGGTTTGGGTGAGCAGTTCTTC; CDR3aa: CASSFGYIGLGEQFF
v_gene: TRBV10-3; abundance: many; j_gene: TRBJ2-5; d_gene: .; CDR3nt: TGTGCCATCAGAGGGGCCCGGACGGAGACCCAGTACTTC; CDR3aa: CAIRGARTETQYF
v_gene: TRBV19; abundance: few; j_gene: TRBJ2-7; d_gene: .; CDR3nt: TGTGCCAGTAGTATAACAGCCTCAAATTCCTACGAGCAGTACTTC; CDR3aa: CASSITASNSYEQYF
v_gene: TRBV9; abundance: .; j_gene: TRBJ1-3; d_gene: .; CDR3nt: TGTGCCAGCAGAATACCGGGGGGAACGGGAAACACCATATATTTT; CDR3aa: CASRIPGGTGNTIYF
v_gene: TRBV28; abundance: many; j_gene: TRBJ2-7; d_gene: TRBD2; CDR3nt: TGTGCCAGCACCCTGATGGGGAGGGGCCTTCCCCTCTACGAGCAGTACTTC; CDR3aa: CASTLMGRGLPLYEQYF
v_gene: TRBV20-1; abundance: many; j_gene: TRBJ2-1; d_gene: TRBD2; CDR3nt: TGCAGTGCTTTACTAGCGGATTCCTACAATGAGCAGTTCTTC; CDR3aa: CSALLADSYNEQFF
v_gene: TRBV27; abundance: many; j_gene: TRBJ2-1; d_gene: .; CDR3nt: TGTGCCAGCAGTCCCGGCGGCACTTACAATGAGCAGTTCTTC; CDR3aa: CASSPGGTYNEQFF
v_gene: TRBV5-1; abundance: .; j_gene: TRBJ2-5; d_gene: TRBD1; CDR3nt: TGCGCCAGCAGTGGGACAGGGGAGACCCAGTACTTC; CDR3aa: CASSGTGETQYF
v_gene: TRBV5-6; abundance: .; j_gene: TRBJ1-3; d_gene: .; CDR3nt: TGTGCCAGCAGCTTGACAGGGTACGGAAACACCATATATTTT; CDR3aa: CASSLTGYGNTIYF
v_gene: TRBV29-1; abundance: many; j_gene: TRBJ1-1; d_gene: .; CDR3nt: TGCAGCGCAACGAGTCCTCTAAAGACTGAAGCTTTCTTT; CDR3aa: CSATSPLKTEAFF
v_gene: TRBV28; abundance: many; j_gene: TRBJ2-7; d_gene: .; CDR3nt: TGTGCCAGCAGCCCAGCCGGGCCAGGCGGCGAGCAGTACTTC; CDR3aa: CASSPAGPGGEQYF
v_gene: TRBV20-1; abundance: many; j_gene: TRBJ1-5; d_gene: .; CDR3nt: TGCAGTGCTAGAGTGTACAGGGCAAATCAGCCCCAGCATTTT; CDR3aa: CSARVYRANQPQHF
v_gene: TRBV15; abundance: .; j_gene: TRBJ2-5; d_gene: TRBD1; CDR3nt: TGTGCCACCAGCAGAGTGGCAGGGGGCGGAGAGACCCAGTACTTC; CDR3aa: CATSRVAGGGETQYF
v_gene: TRBV28; abundance: many; j_gene: TRBJ2-7; d_gene: TRBD1; CDR3nt: TGTGCCAGCAGCTCCGGGACAGAGGTATCCGAGCAGTACTTC; CDR3aa: CASSSGTEVSEQYF
v_gene: TRBV5-6; abundance: .; j_gene: TRBJ2-2; d_gene: TRBD2; CDR3nt: TGTGCCAGCAGCTTGTCGGGAGGACGATCGGGGGAGCTGTTTTTT; CDR3aa: CASSLSGGRSGELFF
v_gene: TRBV6-1; abundance: many; j_gene: TRBJ1-5; d_gene: .; CDR3nt: TGTGCCAGCAGTGAACGGTTCTGGGGAAATCAGCCCCAGCATTTT; CDR3aa: CASSERFWGNQPQHF
v_gene: TRBV13; abundance: .; j_gene: TRBJ1-3; d_gene: TRBD1; CDR3nt: TGTGCCAGCAGCACTAACACAGGGGAACTCTCGGGAGGTGGAAACACCATATATTTT; CDR3aa: CASSTNTGELSGGGNTIYF
v_gene: TRBV3-1; abundance: many; j_gene: TRBJ2-3; d_gene: TRBD2; CDR3nt: TGTGCCAGCAGAACGACGGGAGGGGTGGTCGGTACGCAGTATTTT; CDR3aa: CASRTTGGVVGTQYF
v_gene: TRBV2; abundance: many; j_gene: TRBJ2-5; d_gene: TRBD1; CDR3nt: TGTGCCAGCATAGGAAGGGGGACAGGTTCAGAGACCCAGTACTTC; CDR3aa: CASIGRGTGSETQYF
v_gene: TRBV18; abundance: many; j_gene: TRBJ1-1; d_gene: TRBD1; CDR3nt: TGTGCCAGCTCAACCTCCCCAGGACAGGGTGGGACTGAAGCTTTCTTT; CDR3aa: CASSTSPGQGGTEAFF
v_gene: TRBV20-1; abundance: many; j_gene: TRBJ2-1; d_gene: TRBD2; CDR3nt: TGCAGTGCTAGAAGGGCCGGGACTAGTCATGAGCAGTTCTTC; CDR3aa: CSARRAGTSHEQFF
v_gene: TRBV30; abundance: few; j_gene: TRBJ1-4; d_gene: .; CDR3nt: TGTGCCTGGAGTTCGGAGCGTAATGAAAAACTGTTTTTT; CDR3aa: CAWSSERNEKLFF
v_gene: TRBV13; abundance: .; j_gene: TRBJ2-7; d_gene: .; CDR3nt: TGTGCCAGCAGCGACCAATTGGGGGCTGCCTACGAGCAGTACTTC; CDR3aa: CASSDQLGAAYEQYF
v_gene: TRBV5-1; abundance: .; j_gene: TRBJ1-6; d_gene: .; CDR3nt: TGCGCCAGCAGCCCGGAACCTATCTTGAGCTCCTATAATTCACCCCTCCACTTT; CDR3aa: CASSPEPILSSYNSPLHF
v_gene: TRBV7-9; abundance: .; j_gene: TRBJ2-5; d_gene: .; CDR3nt: TGTGCCAGCAGCTTACGCAGTGAAGAGACCCAGTACTTC; CDR3aa: CASSLRSEETQYF
v_gene: TRBV5-1; abundance: many; j_gene: TRBJ2-1; d_gene: .; CDR3nt: TGCGCCAGCAGCTTATATAGGGGTATAGATGAGCAGTTCTTC; CDR3aa: CASSLYRGIDEQFF
v_gene: TRBV5-5; abundance: .; j_gene: TRBJ1-1; d_gene: .; CDR3nt: TGTGCCAGCAGCTTTGCTTCGGCAGAGGGGACTGAAGCTTTCTTT; CDR3aa: CASSFASAEGTEAFF
v_gene: TRBV6-1; abundance: .; j_gene: TRBJ1-4; d_gene: .; CDR3nt: TGTGCCAGCAGTGCCTCAGGGGTTACTAATGAAAAACTGTTTTTT; CDR3aa: CASSASGVTNEKLFF